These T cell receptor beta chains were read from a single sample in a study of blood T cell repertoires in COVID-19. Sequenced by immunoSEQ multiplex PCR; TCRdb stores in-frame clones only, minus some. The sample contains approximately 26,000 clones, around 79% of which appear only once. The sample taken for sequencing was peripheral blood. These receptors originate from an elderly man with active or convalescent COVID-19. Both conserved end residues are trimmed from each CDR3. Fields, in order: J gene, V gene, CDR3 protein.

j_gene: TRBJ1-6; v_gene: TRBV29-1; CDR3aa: SAQASYNSPLH
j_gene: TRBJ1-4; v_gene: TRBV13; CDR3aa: ASRATLRGNEKLF
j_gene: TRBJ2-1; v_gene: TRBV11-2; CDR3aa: ASSAGQYNEQF
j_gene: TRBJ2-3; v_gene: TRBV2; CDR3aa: ASTGMVQDTQY
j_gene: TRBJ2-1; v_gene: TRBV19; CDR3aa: ASSHTGTRAYNEQF
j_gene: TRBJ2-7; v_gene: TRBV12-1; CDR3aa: ASSFVLAGVREQY
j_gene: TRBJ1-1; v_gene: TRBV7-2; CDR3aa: ASSPGGGGRNTEAF
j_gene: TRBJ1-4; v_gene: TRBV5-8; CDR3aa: ASSTGTHPGTNEKLF
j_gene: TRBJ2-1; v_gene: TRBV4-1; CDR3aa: ASSQGSGGVIEQF
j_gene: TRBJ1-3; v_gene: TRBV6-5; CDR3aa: ASRLGGYSGNTIY
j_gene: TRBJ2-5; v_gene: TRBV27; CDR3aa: ASSSQRSGRRETQY
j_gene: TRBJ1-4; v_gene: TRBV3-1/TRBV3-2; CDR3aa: ASFSTAEGKLF
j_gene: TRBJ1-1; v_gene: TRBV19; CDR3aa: ASRLKTVNEAF
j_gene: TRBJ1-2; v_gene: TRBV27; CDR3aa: ASSLRLKGGYGYT